This TCR beta chain was documented in a study of blood T cell repertoires in COVID-19. Across the whole study: Sample material is recorded as cDNA or gDNA derived from T cells, B-cell-depleted T cells, or PBMCs.

Cohort 3 donors counted as recovered after two negative PCRs, clearance, or resolved symptoms. Profiling relied on immunoSEQ multiplex PCR, and the TCRdb table lists in-frame clones only, not all of them. The table includes under 300,000 clones, approximately 91% detected once. V shed 1 base and J shed 3 bases, with 9 bases lying between them. Germline loops: CDR1 MNHNY, CDR2 SVGAGI (reference sequence). The CDR3 covers 14 residues. The sample was PBMCs or T cells enriched from blood (not recorded which). The source is a woman in her 30s who had recovered from COVID-19. The chain recombines TRBV6-6 with TRBJ1-1; the D gene is possibly TRBD1 (6 bases). In nucleotides, the CDR3 is TGTGCCAGCAGTTACTGGGCAGGGGACACTGAAGCTTTCTTT. It yields the protein CASSYWAGDTEAFF.